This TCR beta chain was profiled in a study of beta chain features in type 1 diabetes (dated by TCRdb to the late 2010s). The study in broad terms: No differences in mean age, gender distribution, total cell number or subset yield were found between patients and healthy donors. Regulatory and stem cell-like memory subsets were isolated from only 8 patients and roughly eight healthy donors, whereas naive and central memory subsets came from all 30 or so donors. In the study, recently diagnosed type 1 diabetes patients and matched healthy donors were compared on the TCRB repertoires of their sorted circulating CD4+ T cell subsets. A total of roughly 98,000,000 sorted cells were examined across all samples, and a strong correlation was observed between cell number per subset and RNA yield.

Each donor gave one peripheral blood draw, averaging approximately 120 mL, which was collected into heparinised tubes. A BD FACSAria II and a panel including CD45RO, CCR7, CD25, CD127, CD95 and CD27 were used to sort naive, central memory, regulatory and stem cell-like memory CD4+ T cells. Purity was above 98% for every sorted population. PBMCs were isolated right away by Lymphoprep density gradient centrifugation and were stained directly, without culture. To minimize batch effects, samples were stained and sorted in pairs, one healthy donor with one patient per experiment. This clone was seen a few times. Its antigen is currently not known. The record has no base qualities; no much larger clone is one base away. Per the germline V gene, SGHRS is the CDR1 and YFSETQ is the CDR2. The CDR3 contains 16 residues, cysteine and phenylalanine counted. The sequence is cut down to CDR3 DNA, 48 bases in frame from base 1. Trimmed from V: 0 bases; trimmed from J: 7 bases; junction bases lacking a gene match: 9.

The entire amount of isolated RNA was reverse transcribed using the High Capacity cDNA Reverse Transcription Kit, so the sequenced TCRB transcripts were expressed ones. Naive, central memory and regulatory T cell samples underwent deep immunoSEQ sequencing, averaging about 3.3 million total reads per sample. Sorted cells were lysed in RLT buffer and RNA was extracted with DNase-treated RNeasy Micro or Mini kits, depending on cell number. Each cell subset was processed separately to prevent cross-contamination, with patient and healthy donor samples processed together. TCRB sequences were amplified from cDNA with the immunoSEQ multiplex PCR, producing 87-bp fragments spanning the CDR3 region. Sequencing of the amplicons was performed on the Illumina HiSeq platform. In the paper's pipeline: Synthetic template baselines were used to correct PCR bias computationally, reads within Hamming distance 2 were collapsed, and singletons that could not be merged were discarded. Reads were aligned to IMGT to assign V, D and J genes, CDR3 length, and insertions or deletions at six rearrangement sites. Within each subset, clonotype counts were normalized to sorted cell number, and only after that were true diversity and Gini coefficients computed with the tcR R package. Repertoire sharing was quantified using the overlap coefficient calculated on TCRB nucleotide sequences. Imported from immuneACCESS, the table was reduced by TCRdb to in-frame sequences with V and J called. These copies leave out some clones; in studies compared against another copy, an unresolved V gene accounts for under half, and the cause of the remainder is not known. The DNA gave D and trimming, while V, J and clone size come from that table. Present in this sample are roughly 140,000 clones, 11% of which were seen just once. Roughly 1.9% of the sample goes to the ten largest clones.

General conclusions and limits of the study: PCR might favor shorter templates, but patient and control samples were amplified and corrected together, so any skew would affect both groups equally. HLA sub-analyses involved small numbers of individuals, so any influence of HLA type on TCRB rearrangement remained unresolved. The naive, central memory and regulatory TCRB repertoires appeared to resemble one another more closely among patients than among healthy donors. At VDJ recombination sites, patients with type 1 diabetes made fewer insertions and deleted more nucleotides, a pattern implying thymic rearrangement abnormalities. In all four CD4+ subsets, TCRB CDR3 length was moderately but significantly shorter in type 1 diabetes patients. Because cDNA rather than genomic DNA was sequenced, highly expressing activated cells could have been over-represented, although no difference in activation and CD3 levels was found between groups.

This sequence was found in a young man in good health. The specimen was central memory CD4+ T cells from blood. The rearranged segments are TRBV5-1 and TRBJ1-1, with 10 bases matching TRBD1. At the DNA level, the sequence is TGCGCCAGCAGCTTGGACCCGACAGGGGGCTTCATTGAAGCTTTCTTT. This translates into CASSLDPTGGFIEAFF.